This entry lists 8 T cell receptor beta chains sequenced from one sample in a study of T cell responses to AZD1222 COVID-19 vaccine. Sequencing used immunoSEQ multiplex PCR; TCRdb keeps in-frame clones, though not all of them. The sample lists approximately 110,000 clones; about nine tenths were seen once. The sample was peripheral blood, taken on day 0 of AZD1222 vaccination. These receptors were obtained from an adult in good health.

This chain connects TRBV27 to TRBJ2-1, with TRBD2 as a possible D gene (5 bases). V was trimmed by 8 bases and J by 3 bases, leaving 11 bases between them. The CDR3 is 13 residues long. CDR1 and CDR2 from the germline V gene are MNHEY and SMNVEV (reference sequence). The CDR3 DNA follows: TGTGCCAGCGGGAGCCCCTACTACAATGAGCAGTTCTTC. It specifies CASGSPYYNEQFF.

The chain employs TRBV5-8 and TRBJ1-4, with 8 bases aligning to TRBD1. Germline assignment: CDR1 SGHTS and CDR2 YDEGEE. V gave up 4 bases and J gave up 5 bases; unmatched junction bases: 4. This CDR3 contains 14 residues. The CDR3 DNA follows: TGTGCCAGCAGCGGGGACAGGAAAAATGAAAAACTGTTTTTT. It yields the protein CASSGDRKNEKLFF.

The chain joins TRBV11-2 to TRBJ2-1, with D tentatively TRBD2 (5 bases). V dropped 4 bases and J dropped 8 bases, with 15 bases sitting between them. The CDR3 is 14 amino acids. Germline CDR1 is SGHAT and CDR2 is FQNNGV. DNA for the CDR3: TGTGCCAGCAGCTCATCTGGGCGGACTTATGAGCAGTTCTTC. It yields the protein CASSSSGRTYEQFF.

The J gene is TRBJ2-7, the V gene TRBV3-1 (or the pseudogene TRBV3-2); D is perhaps TRBD1 or TRBD2 (5 bases each). The CDR3 totals 14 residues. V lost 11 bases to trimming and J lost 7 bases, with 24 bases between them. The germline V gene has CDR1 LGHDT and CDR2 YNNKEL (reference sequence). The CDR3 DNA sequence: TGTGCCTCGGAGTCGGCAGGGCGAGGGTGGGAGCAGTACTTC. Amino acid sequence: CASESAGRGWEQYF.

CDR3 DNA sequence: TGTGCCAGCAGCCCGAAGCGAAAGGGGAAAGAGCTGAACACTGAAGCTTTCTTT. Amino acid sequence: CASSPKRKGKELNTEAFF. The chain uses TRBV7-9 and TRBJ1-1, with TRBD1 as a possible D gene (5 bases). This CDR3 is built from 18 residues. V was cut by 5 bases and J by 0 bases, with 22 bases left in between. CDR1 and CDR2 from the germline V gene are SEHNR and FQNEAQ (reference sequence). Looking up the rest from reference TRBV7-9 and TRBJ1-1 gives the full variable domain: DTGVSQNPRHKITKRGQNVTFRCDPISEHNRLYWYRQTLGQGPEFLTYFQNEAQLEKSRLLSDRFSAERPKGSFSTLEIQRTEQGDSAMYLCASSPKRKGKELNTEAFFGQGTRLTVV.

The chain uses TRBV12-3 or TRBV12-4 and TRBJ2-7; maybe TRBD1 (5 bases). CDR3 length: 13 amino acids. Trimming took 2 bases from V and 2 from J, leaving 7 bases between them. The chain's CDR3 is CASSLSRAYEQYF. The CDR3 nucleotides are TGTGCCAGCAGTTTATCCAGGGCCTACGAGCAGTACTTC.

This clone was seen a handful of times. The rearrangement links TRBV5-4 to TRBJ1-5; D unresolved. Between the trimmed V and J ends, which lost 0 bases and 6 bases, there was a span of 10 bases. CDR1 is SGHNT and CDR2 is YYREEE in the germline V gene (reference sequence). The CDR3 consists of 14 residues. The CDR3 DNA is TGTGCCAGCAGCTTGGGTGGATATTCTCAGCCCCAGCATTTT. This codes for CASSLGGYSQPQHF.

The gene calls are TRBV7-9 and TRBJ2-3; maybe TRBD2 (6 bases). The CDR3 sequence is 16 residues long. Trimming stripped 5 bases from V and 0 bases from J, with 15 bases between. Per germline, CDR1 SEHNR and CDR2 FQNEAQ (reference sequence). The CDR3 DNA sequence: TGTGCCAGCAGCAGAGCGGTCGGGGGTAGCACAGATACGCAGTATTTT. Its translation is CASSRAVGGSTDTQYF.